These T cell receptor beta chains were read from a single sample in a study of blood T cell repertoires in COVID-19. The assay was immunoSEQ multiplex PCR, and TCRdb's table has in-frame clones only and misses some. The repertoire holds approximately 300,000 clones, with approximately 83% as singletons. Source material: peripheral blood. The receptors here all came from a person aged 65 to 79 with COVID-19, enrolled during active disease. Both conserved end residues are part of each CDR3. Each record gives: V gene, D gene, clone size, J gene, CDR3 DNA, CDR3 protein. D genes are given only for firm matches. Clone size is shown for a subset of rows, as once, few, many or a class of expanded clone.

v_gene: TRBV6-1
d_gene: NA
abundance: NA
j_gene: TRBJ1-5
CDR3nt: TGTGCCAGCAGTGAAGGAGGGAATGGCAATCAGCCCCAGCATTTT
CDR3aa: CASSEGGNGNQPQHF

v_gene: TRBV19
d_gene: NA
abundance: NA
j_gene: TRBJ1-5
CDR3nt: TGTGCCAGTAGCCAGAGAACAGGGCAGTGGCAGCCCCAGCATTTT
CDR3aa: CASSQRTGQWQPQHF

v_gene: TRBV4-1
d_gene: TRBD1
abundance: NA
j_gene: TRBJ1-4
CDR3nt: TGCGCCAGCAGCCAAGGGGTAGACAGGGGGCGCGAAAAACTGTTTTTT
CDR3aa: CASSQGVDRGREKLFF

v_gene: TRBV19
d_gene: TRBD1
abundance: NA
j_gene: TRBJ2-7
CDR3nt: TGTGCCAGTAGTACTCAGGGGGCCGGCGAGCAGTACTTC
CDR3aa: CASSTQGAGEQYF

v_gene: TRBV3-1/TRBV3-2
d_gene: TRBD1
abundance: NA
j_gene: TRBJ1-1
CDR3nt: TGTGCCAGCAGCTCCTGGACAGGGGGGGACACTGAAGCTTTCTTT
CDR3aa: CASSSWTGGDTEAFF

v_gene: TRBV5-1
d_gene: NA
abundance: NA
j_gene: TRBJ2-1
CDR3nt: TGCGCCAGCAGCTTGGGGGAGCGTGGTGAGCAGTTCTTC
CDR3aa: CASSLGERGEQFF

v_gene: TRBV3-1/TRBV3-2
d_gene: NA
abundance: few
j_gene: TRBJ1-2
CDR3nt: TGTGCCAGCAGCCAAGAGATAAAGAGTAACTATGGCTACACCTTC
CDR3aa: CASSQEIKSNYGYTF

v_gene: TRBV28
d_gene: NA
abundance: NA
j_gene: TRBJ1-6
CDR3nt: TGTGCCAGCAGTTTAGCGTTGACGGGAAACTATAATTCACCCCTCCACTTT
CDR3aa: CASSLALTGNYNSPLHF

v_gene: TRBV5-4
d_gene: NA
abundance: NA
j_gene: TRBJ2-7
CDR3nt: TGTGCCAGCAGCTTGGGTGGAGGCAGGAAACTCTCCTACGAGCAGTACTTC
CDR3aa: CASSLGGGRKLSYEQYF

v_gene: TRBV4-3
d_gene: TRBD2
abundance: NA
j_gene: TRBJ2-1
CDR3nt: TGCGCCAGCAGCCAAGATAGTCGGAGCGGGGGGGGTTACAATGAGCAGTTCTTC
CDR3aa: CASSQDSRSGGGYNEQFF

v_gene: TRBV29-1
d_gene: TRBD2
abundance: NA
j_gene: TRBJ2-1
CDR3nt: TGCAGCGTTGAATGGCGGGAGAGCTCCTACAATGAGCAGTTCTTC
CDR3aa: CSVEWRESSYNEQFF

v_gene: TRBV9
d_gene: NA
abundance: NA
j_gene: TRBJ2-7
CDR3nt: TGTGCCAGCAGCGTGGGGGGAAAGGCCTACGAGCAGTACTTC
CDR3aa: CASSVGGKAYEQYF

v_gene: TRBV5-1
d_gene: TRBD2
abundance: once
j_gene: TRBJ2-2
CDR3nt: TGCGCCAGCAGGATACTAGCGGGGGCACAAGCGAACACCGGGGAGCTGTTTTTT
CDR3aa: CASRILAGAQANTGELFF

v_gene: TRBV15
d_gene: TRBD1
abundance: NA
j_gene: TRBJ2-1
CDR3nt: TGTGCCACCAGCCCCCGGGACAGGGAAAATGAGCAGTTCTTC
CDR3aa: CATSPRDRENEQFF

v_gene: TRBV5-1
d_gene: TRBD1
abundance: NA
j_gene: TRBJ1-4
CDR3nt: TGCGCCAGCAGCTCCGGACAGGCTAATGAAAAACTGTTTTTT
CDR3aa: CASSSGQANEKLFF